The clone carrying this T cell receptor beta chain was counted many times. The second PCR ran about 6 to 12 cycles with a sample-barcoded 5' primer and J-beta primers. A single record per CDR3 protein comes from TCRdb applying MiXCR to the 5' RACE reads. This sample has approximately 900,000 distinct CDR3 sequences, with 29% found just once. The data are from a study of blood T cells in healthy people across ages. Drawn from each donor were 8.5 to 10 milliliters of peripheral blood. CDR1 and CDR2 from the germline V gene are DFQATT and SNEGSKA (reference sequence). V shed 5 bases and J shed 2 bases, with 9 bases lying between them. This CDR3 spans 12 amino acids. The same sample was also studied in work on T cells of mothers and their children. From that report: The overlap seen between related mothers and children slightly exceeded that of unrelated pairs, though not significantly.

The sequence derives from a woman aged 40 to 55 in good health. The specimen sequenced was blood. V usage is TRBV20-1 and J usage is TRBJ1-2, with D possibly TRBD1 on 5 matching bases. CDR3 region: CSAGTGNYGYTF. In DNA form, the CDR3 reads TGCAGTGCTGGGACGGGAAACTATGGCTACACCTTC.